The rows below give T cell receptor beta chains drawn from one sample of a study of cytomegalovirus exposure and HLA in healthy donors. Data came from immunoSEQ multiplex PCR; TCRdb stores just in-frame clones and leaves some out. This sample has more than 55,000 clones; 83% occur once, and the top ten carry 4.3%. Sequencing was performed on PBMCs. These receptor sequences come from a man aged 25 to 40 in good health and CMV-seronegative. CDR3s include the opening cysteine and the closing phenylalanine or tryptophan. The D gene is left open where the match is weak. Only part of the rows carry a size: once, few, many, or a class if the clone is expanded.

j_call d_call v_call clone_size cdr3_nt cdr3_aa
TRBJ2-4 TRBD1 TRBV6-5 NA TGTGCCAGCAGTTCCAGACAGGGTGGGGCCAAAAACATTCAGTACTTC CASSSRQGGAKNIQYF
TRBJ1-2 TRBD1 TRBV6-5 NA TGTGCCAGCAGTTACTCTCAGGGGGGAGGCTACACCTTC CASSYSQGGGYTF
TRBJ1-5 NA TRBV6-1 few TGTGCCAGCAGTGAAGACGATGTAGATCAGCCCCAGCATTTT CASSEDDVDQPQHF
TRBJ2-7 NA TRBV19 NA TGTGCCAGTAGTGTGGGACTGGAGCAGTACTTC CASSVGLEQYF
TRBJ2-3 TRBD2 TRBV7-9 NA TGTGCCAGCAGCCTTGGACTAGATGGGGATACGCAGTATTTT CASSLGLDGDTQYF
TRBJ1-1 NA TRBV9 once TGTGCCAGCAGCGTAGATATAGAGTCATACACTGAAGCTTTCTTT CASSVDIESYTEAFF
TRBJ2-5 TRBD1 TRBV11-3 NA TGTGCCAGCTCCCAGGGGGCAGAGACCCAGTACTTC CASSQGAETQYF
TRBJ2-5 NA TRBV7-9 NA TGTGCCAGCAGCCCAGCGTCCGAGACCCAGTACTTC CASSPASETQYF
TRBJ1-2 NA TRBV7-9 NA TGTGCCAGCAGCCCAGGAGGGGGGGACTATGGCTACACCTTC CASSPGGGDYGYTF
TRBJ1-1 NA TRBV19 NA TGTGCCAGTAGTATAACCACCCGGGGGTACACTGAAGCTTTCTTT CASSITTRGYTEAFF
TRBJ2-2 NA TRBV21-1 NA TGTGCCAGCAGCAAATTGAGGACAAGGACCGGGGAGCTGTTTTTT CASSKLRTRTGELFF
TRBJ2-1 NA TRBV19 NA TGTGCCAGTAGTATCCTAGAAGGATACAATGAGCAGTTCTTC CASSILEGYNEQFF
TRBJ1-1 NA TRBV5-1 NA TGCGCCAGCAGGTCGGGGGGGCTTATGAACACTGAAGCTTTCTTT CASRSGGLMNTEAFF
TRBJ2-1 TRBD1 TRBV7-6 NA TGTGCCAGCAGCTTAGGTGGGACAGGGGATTTAAATGAGCAGTTCTTC CASSLGGTGDLNEQFF
TRBJ1-5 NA TRBV19 NA TGTGCCAGTAGTATGGGTGGGCACAGGTCCGATCAGCCCCAGCATTTT CASSMGGHRSDQPQHF
TRBJ1-4 NA TRBV27 NA TGTGCCAGCAGTTTCTCGGGAAATGAAAAACTGTTTTTT CASSFSGNEKLFF
TRBJ1-6 TRBD1 TRBV7-8 NA TGTGCCAGCAGCTTAGCTAGGGGACAGGGATATAATTCACCCCTCCACTTT CASSLARGQGYNSPLHF
TRBJ2-7 TRBD2 TRBV7-6 NA TGTGCCAGCAGCTCCGGGGGGGATGAGGAGCAGTACTTC CASSSGGDEEQYF
TRBJ1-1 NA TRBV7-2 NA TGTGCCAGCAGCTTTCTCGCTGGAGGAGGGCCTGAAGCTTTCTTT CASSFLAGGGPEAFF
TRBJ1-5 TRBD1 TRBV6-1 NA TGTGCCAGCAGTTCGACAGGGGGGAGGAATCAGCCCCAGCATTTT CASSSTGGRNQPQHF
TRBJ1-1 NA TRBV6-5 NA TGTGCCAGCAGACTTTGGGGGGACACTGAAGCTTTCTTT CASRLWGDTEAFF
TRBJ1-2 NA TRBV14 NA TGTGCCAGCAGCCAAGAGTCAGGGATCTATGGCTACACCTTC CASSQESGIYGYTF
TRBJ1-4 TRBD1 TRBV12-5 few TGTGCTAGTGGTTCGAAGACAGGGGGCACTAATGAAAAACTGTTTTTT CASGSKTGGTNEKLFF
TRBJ1-2 NA TRBV6-6 NA TGTGCCAGCAGGGGCGGGGTGTCTAACTATGGCTACACCTTC CASRGGVSNYGYTF
TRBJ2-5 NA TRBV5-4 NA TGTGCCAGCACCAAACACGGGGGTGAAGAGACCCAGTACTTC CASTKHGGEETQYF
TRBJ2-2 TRBD1 TRBV6-6 NA TGTGCCAGCAGAGGGGGCCGGGACACCGGGGAGCTGTTTTTT CASRGGRDTGELFF
TRBJ1-2 NA TRBV6-5 once TGTGCCAGCAGCCAAAAATACCTAAACTATGGCTACACCTTC CASSQKYLNYGYTF
TRBJ2-5 TRBD1 TRBV29-1 NA TGCAGCGTCTTCGCCCCCCTAACAGGGGTTGGAGAGACCCAGTACTTC CSVFAPLTGVGETQYF
TRBJ2-5 TRBD2 TRBV4-3 medium-sized TGCGCCAGCAGCCAAGAGCGGGGGGGAGGAGAGACCCAGTACTTC CASSQERGGGETQYF
TRBJ2-1 TRBD1 TRBV27 NA TGTGCCAGCAGTGTGACAGGGGTGGGCAATGAGCAGTTCTTC CASSVTGVGNEQFF
TRBJ2-7 NA TRBV11-1 NA TGTGCCAGCAGCTTAGACAGAGCCTACGAGCAGTACTTC CASSLDRAYEQYF
TRBJ1-5 NA TRBV2 NA TGTGCCAGCAGTGAAGCTCGGGGCAATCAGCCCCAGCATTTT CASSEARGNQPQHF
TRBJ2-7 TRBD1 TRBV7-2 NA TGTGCCAGCAGCCCCGGGGACAGCTACGAGCAGTACTTC CASSPGDSYEQYF
TRBJ2-7 NA TRBV27 NA TGTGCCAGCAGAGCGGCAGGGGCTATAAGCGAGCAGTACTTC CASRAAGAISEQYF
TRBJ2-7 TRBD2 TRBV27 NA TGTGCCACCTCGGGAGGGGCCTCCTACGAGCAGTACTTC CATSGGASYEQYF
TRBJ1-1 NA TRBV29-1 few TGCAGCGTTGTTCACAGACCTATGAACACTGAAGCTTTCTTT CSVVHRPMNTEAFF
TRBJ1-1 NA TRBV11-1 once TGTGCCAGCAGCCCCAGGGGTTATACTGAAGCTTTCTTT CASSPRGYTEAFF
TRBJ2-7 NA TRBV6-5 NA TGTGCCAGCAGTTCAACCGGACAAAGACTCCTCTACGAGCAGTACTTC CASSSTGQRLLYEQYF
TRBJ2-1 TRBD1 TRBV5-4 once TGTGCCAGCAGCAGTCCTGGACAGGGGTTCTCCAATGAGCAGTTCTTC CASSSPGQGFSNEQFF
TRBJ2-1 TRBD2 TRBV30 NA TGTGCCTGGAATGTGGGGCTAGCGGGAGGATATGAGCAGTTCTTC CAWNVGLAGGYEQFF
TRBJ2-5 TRBD1 TRBV11-2 NA TGTGCCAGCAGCAGAGACAGGGATGAGACCCAGTACTTC CASSRDRDETQYF
TRBJ2-1 NA TRBV6-5 few TGTGCCAGCAGCTACGGACAGCACAATGAGCAGTTCTTC CASSYGQHNEQFF
TRBJ2-1 TRBD2 TRBV30 NA TGTGCCTGGAATTCGCTAGCGGGAGGATTAAGCTCCTACAATGAGCAGTTCTTC CAWNSLAGGLSSYNEQFF
TRBJ1-1 NA TRBV29-1 NA TGCAGCGCCAGGGGAGATCCTACTGAAGCTTTCTTT CSARGDPTEAFF
TRBJ1-1 TRBD1 TRBV4-1 NA TGCGCCAGCAGCCAAGGAGACAGGGTCCCTGAAGCTTTCTTT CASSQGDRVPEAFF
TRBJ2-5 TRBD1 TRBV6-5 NA TGTGCCAGCAGTGGGGACAGGGCGGGGACCCAGTACTTC CASSGDRAGTQYF
TRBJ1-2 NA TRBV7-9 NA TGTGCCAGCAGCCCCGCGAGGGAGAACTATGGCTACACCTTC CASSPARENYGYTF
TRBJ2-7 TRBD2 TRBV19 NA TGTGCCAGTAGTAACCCCCGGGGGGGGCAACATAGCTCCTACGAGCAGTACTTC CASSNPRGGQHSSYEQYF
TRBJ1-2 NA TRBV5-6 NA TGTGCCAGCAGCCTACAGGGCGTTATCTATGGCTACACCTTC CASSLQGVIYGYTF
TRBJ1-1 NA TRBV5-1 NA TGCGCCAGCAGCTCGGGATTCAAGAACACTGAAGCTTTCTTT CASSSGFKNTEAFF
TRBJ1-5 NA TRBV5-1 NA TGCGCCAGCAGCCCGGACAGCCCTGATCAGCCCCAGCATTTT CASSPDSPDQPQHF
TRBJ2-3 NA TRBV19 NA TGTGCCAGTAGTCACAGGGCAGATACGCAGTATTTT CASSHRADTQYF
TRBJ2-5 TRBD2 TRBV7-9 NA TGTGCCAGCAGCTTCCCGGGAGGGGCCCAAGAGACCCAGTACTTC CASSFPGGAQETQYF
TRBJ2-1 TRBD2 TRBV25-1 NA TGTGCCAGCAGTGAATTGGGGACGAGCAGCGGGAGTCCCGAGCAGTTCTTC CASSELGTSSGSPEQFF
TRBJ1-6 NA TRBV7-8 NA TGTGCCAGCTCCCGGGGATTGGGGAATTCACCCCTCCACTTT CASSRGLGNSPLHF
TRBJ2-7 NA TRBV14 NA TGTGCCAGCAGCGACGGACACAAAACCTACGAGCAGTACTTC CASSDGHKTYEQYF
TRBJ2-5 NA TRBV19 NA TGTGCCAGTAGTATAGATCTTGGGGGGGAGACCCAGTACTTC CASSIDLGGETQYF